A single T cell receptor beta chain is shown here with its context. What it binds is not known. It may be a read error: a sequence one base away is much more abundant. This sample was taken from a study of tumor-infiltrating lymphocytes in primary liver carcinoma. Study background: Tumor stage was T1-T3 N0M0, and tumor size was about 4 to 10 cm across. Study-wide results and limits: Lesser overlap characterized tumor-adjacent and tumor-blood pairs relative to tumor region pairs. A significantly higher top-250-clone fraction was found in tumors than in blood (p = 0.039).

Scientists recovered RNA and DNA together from about 21-30 mg of unsorted bulk tissue. The study enrolled treatment-naive patients with chronic HBV infection. CDR3 size: 15 residues. V was clipped by 6 bases and J by 3 bases; unmatched bases: 8. In germline, CDR1 is MNHEY, CDR2 SVGAGI. TCR beta cDNA was made from roughly 500 ng total RNA with a constant-region primer. Sequencing libraries for TCR beta derived from three nested multiplex PCR rounds that used slightly modified ARM-PCR. Two initial PCR rounds of around 10 cycles each paired TRBV1-TRBV30 forward primers with a C-beta reverse primer. TCRdb re-analysed the multiplex PCR reads in MiXCR, keeping a single row per CDR3 protein. The data show around 80,000 distinct CDR3 sequences, approximately 69% seen once.

The chain uses TRBV6-5 and TRBJ1-3, with 7 nucleotides matching TRBD1. The clonotype was recovered from a man aged 40-55 years with primary liver carcinoma and hepatitis B virus infection. The source material was tumor-adjacent normal liver tissue. CDR3 sequence reads: CASSQGGHFGNTIYF. For the CDR3, the DNA is TGTGCCAGCAGCCAAGGGGGCCACTTTGGAAACACCATATATTTT.